Listed below are T cell receptor beta chains from one sample, sequenced in a study of T cells after yellow fever vaccination. TCRdb called the 5' RACE reads again in MiXCR, with one record for every CDR3 protein. Found here are approximately 340,000 distinct CDR3 sequences, roughly 9.4% of them singletons; the top ten hold around 17%. Sequencing used PBMCs, obtained on the day of the first yellow fever vaccination. The receptors were sampled from a man younger than 30 who received the YFV17D yellow fever vaccine. Each CDR3 is given with its conserved first and last residue. The order of the fields is D gene, V gene, clone size, J gene, CDR3 protein, CDR3 DNA. D genes are given only for firm matches. Clone size, where shown, is once, few, many, or a class for clones that have expanded.

d_gene: NA
v_gene: TRBV7-9
abundance: NA
j_gene: TRBJ1-2
CDR3aa: CASSLASLYGYTF
CDR3nt: TGTGCCAGCAGCTTAGCGTCACTCTATGGCTACACCTTC

d_gene: NA
v_gene: TRBV6-5
abundance: NA
j_gene: TRBJ2-7
CDR3aa: CASSYAVGAYEQYF
CDR3nt: TGTGCCAGCAGTTACGCGGTCGGCGCCTACGAGCAGTACTTC

d_gene: TRBD1
v_gene: TRBV2
abundance: NA
j_gene: TRBJ1-5
CDR3aa: CASSGGQALNQPQHF
CDR3nt: TGTGCCAGCAGTGGTGGACAGGCTTTGAATCAGCCCCAGCATTTT

d_gene: TRBD2
v_gene: TRBV12-3/TRBV12-4
abundance: few
j_gene: TRBJ2-7
CDR3aa: CASSRLAGALYEQYF
CDR3nt: TGTGCCAGCAGCAGACTAGCGGGGGCCCTCTACGAGCAGTACTTC

d_gene: NA
v_gene: TRBV19
abundance: NA
j_gene: TRBJ2-6
CDR3aa: CASNGSRAGANVLTF
CDR3nt: TGTGCCAGTAATGGGAGTCGCGCCGGGGCCAACGTCCTGACTTTC

d_gene: TRBD2
v_gene: TRBV20-1
abundance: NA
j_gene: TRBJ2-3
CDR3aa: CSAKIVALAGGADTQYF
CDR3nt: TGCAGTGCTAAAATCGTCGCCCTAGCGGGGGGCGCAGATACGCAGTATTTT

d_gene: NA
v_gene: TRBV4-1
abundance: NA
j_gene: TRBJ1-5
CDR3aa: CASSQDGAVVGQPQHF
CDR3nt: TGCGCCAGCAGCCAAGATGGTGCAGTGGTCGGTCAGCCCCAGCATTTT

d_gene: NA
v_gene: TRBV20-1
abundance: NA
j_gene: TRBJ2-1
CDR3aa: CSATPLSSYNEQFF
CDR3nt: TGCAGTGCTACCCCCTTGAGCTCCTACAATGAGCAGTTCTTC

d_gene: NA
v_gene: TRBV7-2
abundance: many
j_gene: TRBJ2-5
CDR3aa: CASSFGIQETQYF
CDR3nt: TGTGCCAGCAGCTTCGGGATCCAAGAGACCCAGTACTTC

d_gene: NA
v_gene: TRBV19
abundance: NA
j_gene: TRBJ2-3
CDR3aa: CASRREITDTQYF
CDR3nt: TGTGCCAGTAGAAGGGAAATCACAGATACGCAGTATTTT

d_gene: TRBD2
v_gene: TRBV6-2/TRBV6-3
abundance: few
j_gene: TRBJ2-2
CDR3aa: CASSSGGAWTGELFF
CDR3nt: TGTGCCAGCAGCTCCGGGGGGGCCTGGACCGGGGAGCTGTTTTTT

d_gene: TRBD1
v_gene: TRBV27
abundance: many
j_gene: TRBJ1-4
CDR3aa: CASRLQGTNEKLFF
CDR3nt: TGTGCCAGCAGACTACAGGGGACGAATGAAAAACTGTTTTTT

d_gene: NA
v_gene: TRBV7-8
abundance: many
j_gene: TRBJ2-2
CDR3aa: CASSTGELFF
CDR3nt: TGTGCCAGCAGTACCGGGGAGCTGTTTTTT

d_gene: TRBD1
v_gene: TRBV11-3
abundance: many
j_gene: TRBJ2-3
CDR3aa: CASSSGGATDTQYF
CDR3nt: TGTGCCAGCAGCTCAGGGGGAGCGACGGATACGCAGTATTTT

d_gene: TRBD2
v_gene: TRBV7-4
abundance: many
j_gene: TRBJ2-3
CDR3aa: CASTRTSESTDTQYF
CDR3nt: TGTGCCAGCACGCGGACTAGCGAAAGCACAGATACGCAGTATTTT

d_gene: NA
v_gene: TRBV5-1
abundance: many
j_gene: TRBJ1-1
CDR3aa: CASSLDRGNTEAFF
CDR3nt: TGCGCCAGCAGCTTGGATCGGGGTAACACTGAAGCTTTCTTT

d_gene: NA
v_gene: TRBV14
abundance: NA
j_gene: TRBJ2-2
CDR3aa: CASSQPVGTGELFF
CDR3nt: TGTGCCAGCAGCCAACCAGTAGGCACCGGGGAGCTGTTTTTT

d_gene: TRBD2
v_gene: TRBV20-1
abundance: many
j_gene: TRBJ2-3
CDR3aa: CSARDQRGRTDTQYF
CDR3nt: TGCAGTGCTAGGGATCAGCGGGGTCGCACAGATACGCAGTATTTT

d_gene: NA
v_gene: TRBV27
abundance: NA
j_gene: TRBJ1-2
CDR3aa: CASSLYVGAPSYGYTF
CDR3nt: TGTGCCAGCAGTTTATATGTCGGAGCCCCTAGCTATGGCTACACCTTC

d_gene: TRBD1
v_gene: TRBV7-2
abundance: few
j_gene: TRBJ1-4
CDR3aa: CASSSDRWNSEKLFF
CDR3nt: TGTGCCAGCAGCTCGGACAGGTGGAATAGTGAAAAACTGTTTTTT

d_gene: NA
v_gene: TRBV29-1
abundance: many
j_gene: TRBJ1-1
CDR3aa: CSVERGQNTEAFF
CDR3nt: TGCAGCGTTGAAAGGGGACAAAACACTGAAGCTTTCTTT

d_gene: TRBD1
v_gene: TRBV28
abundance: few
j_gene: TRBJ1-4
CDR3aa: CASNRDSSEKLFF
CDR3nt: TGTGCCAGCAACCGGGACAGCAGTGAAAAACTGTTTTTT

d_gene: TRBD1
v_gene: TRBV6-1
abundance: NA
j_gene: TRBJ2-7
CDR3aa: CASRDFSRGRFDEQYF
CDR3nt: TGTGCCAGCAGGGATTTCAGCAGGGGGCGATTCGACGAGCAGTACTTC

d_gene: NA
v_gene: TRBV18
abundance: many
j_gene: TRBJ1-1
CDR3aa: CASSLWTVNTEAFF
CDR3nt: TGTGCCAGCTCACTTTGGACTGTGAACACTGAAGCTTTCTTT

d_gene: TRBD2
v_gene: TRBV20-1
abundance: few
j_gene: TRBJ2-2
CDR3aa: CSARLAGVTGELFF
CDR3nt: TGCAGTGCTAGACTAGCGGGGGTAACCGGGGAGCTGTTTTTT

d_gene: NA
v_gene: TRBV6-2/TRBV6-3
abundance: NA
j_gene: TRBJ2-2
CDR3aa: CASSYSKVSHTGELFF
CDR3nt: TGTGCCAGCAGTTACTCGAAGGTCAGCCACACCGGGGAGCTGTTTTTT

d_gene: NA
v_gene: TRBV5-6
abundance: NA
j_gene: TRBJ1-3
CDR3aa: CASSLLTNTIYF
CDR3nt: TGTGCCAGCAGCTTGTTAACCAACACCATATATTTT

d_gene: TRBD2
v_gene: TRBV4-3
abundance: NA
j_gene: TRBJ2-6
CDR3aa: CASSQDPSGAPPSGANVLTF
CDR3nt: TGCGCCAGCAGCCAAGACCCGAGCGGGGCCCCCCCCTCTGGGGCCAACGTCCTGACTTTC

d_gene: NA
v_gene: TRBV19
abundance: NA
j_gene: TRBJ1-5
CDR3aa: CASRTGYGQPQHF
CDR3nt: TGTGCCAGTAGAACAGGGTACGGACAGCCCCAGCATTTT

d_gene: NA
v_gene: TRBV3-1
abundance: NA
j_gene: TRBJ1-3
CDR3aa: CASSPATGNTIYF
CDR3nt: TGTGCCAGCAGCCCGGCGACTGGAAACACCATATATTTT

d_gene: NA
v_gene: TRBV5-1
abundance: few
j_gene: TRBJ1-5
CDR3aa: CASSLGVTGNQPQHF
CDR3nt: TGCGCCAGCAGCTTAGGCGTTACAGGGAATCAGCCCCAGCATTTT

d_gene: NA
v_gene: TRBV9
abundance: many
j_gene: TRBJ1-1
CDR3aa: CASSVGGATEAFF
CDR3nt: TGTGCCAGCAGCGTCGGGGGAGCGACTGAAGCTTTCTTT

d_gene: TRBD2
v_gene: TRBV4-1
abundance: many
j_gene: TRBJ2-5
CDR3aa: CASQGEGLGETQYF
CDR3nt: TGCGCCAGCCAAGGAGAGGGACTAGGGGAGACCCAGTACTTC

d_gene: TRBD1
v_gene: TRBV10-3
abundance: NA
j_gene: TRBJ1-6
CDR3aa: CAIRDTDRGQARNSPLHF
CDR3nt: TGTGCCATCAGGGATACTGACAGGGGGCAGGCCAGGAATTCACCCCTCCACTTT

d_gene: NA
v_gene: TRBV29-1
abundance: few
j_gene: TRBJ1-1
CDR3aa: CSVGRGMNTEAFF
CDR3nt: TGCAGCGTTGGTCGGGGGATGAACACTGAAGCTTTCTTT

d_gene: NA
v_gene: TRBV28
abundance: few
j_gene: TRBJ1-1
CDR3aa: CASSFLGENTEAFF
CDR3nt: TGTGCCAGCAGTTTTTTGGGGGAAAACACTGAAGCTTTCTTT

d_gene: NA
v_gene: TRBV18
abundance: NA
j_gene: TRBJ1-3
CDR3aa: CASSPIGTRENTIYF
CDR3nt: TGTGCCAGCTCACCGATAGGGACACGAGAAAACACCATATATTTT

d_gene: NA
v_gene: TRBV20-1
abundance: few
j_gene: TRBJ2-3
CDR3aa: CSARETSPTQYF
CDR3nt: TGCAGTGCTAGAGAGACGAGCCCAACGCAGTATTTT

d_gene: TRBD2
v_gene: TRBV7-2
abundance: many
j_gene: TRBJ2-3
CDR3aa: CASSLAGSDTQYF
CDR3nt: TGTGCCAGCAGCCTAGCGGGGTCAGATACGCAGTATTTT

d_gene: NA
v_gene: TRBV27
abundance: few
j_gene: TRBJ2-5
CDR3aa: CASSQTVLSGYQETQYF
CDR3nt: TGTGCCAGCAGCCAAACTGTCCTCAGCGGTTATCAAGAGACCCAGTACTTC

d_gene: NA
v_gene: TRBV20-1
abundance: few
j_gene: TRBJ2-3
CDR3aa: CSARARWGTRRRESTDTQYF
CDR3nt: TGCAGTGCTAGAGCTCGGTGGGGAACTAGAAGGCGGGAAAGCACAGATACGCAGTATTTT

d_gene: NA
v_gene: TRBV12-3/TRBV12-4
abundance: few
j_gene: TRBJ2-3
CDR3aa: CASTRDLAPDTQYF
CDR3nt: TGTGCCAGCACCCGGGACCTCGCGCCCGATACGCAGTATTTT

d_gene: NA
v_gene: TRBV30
abundance: few
j_gene: TRBJ1-1
CDR3aa: CAWGWVEIGRTGITEAFF
CDR3nt: TGTGCCTGGGGGTGGGTGGAGATTGGGAGGACGGGAATCACTGAAGCTTTCTTT

d_gene: NA
v_gene: TRBV19
abundance: few
j_gene: TRBJ1-5
CDR3aa: CASMIWGRNQPQHF
CDR3nt: TGTGCCAGTATGATTTGGGGGAGGAATCAGCCCCAGCATTTT

d_gene: TRBD2
v_gene: TRBV12-3/TRBV12-4
abundance: NA
j_gene: TRBJ2-1
CDR3aa: CASSTRTRHNEQFF
CDR3nt: TGTGCCAGCAGCACGAGGACTAGGCACAATGAGCAGTTCTTC

d_gene: NA
v_gene: TRBV28
abundance: few
j_gene: TRBJ1-5
CDR3aa: CASRPDYYSNQPQHF
CDR3nt: TGTGCCAGCAGACCAGATTACTATAGCAATCAGCCCCAGCATTTT

d_gene: NA
v_gene: TRBV5-1
abundance: few
j_gene: TRBJ2-1
CDR3aa: CATQDTSYNEQFF
CDR3nt: TGCGCCACCCAAGACACCTCTTACAATGAGCAGTTCTTC

d_gene: NA
v_gene: TRBV5-4
abundance: many
j_gene: TRBJ2-3
CDR3aa: CASSFRTDTQYF
CDR3nt: TGTGCCAGCAGCTTTAGGACAGATACGCAGTATTTT

d_gene: TRBD1
v_gene: TRBV7-6
abundance: NA
j_gene: TRBJ2-5
CDR3aa: CASSHEDRGLWETQYF
CDR3nt: TGTGCCAGCAGCCATGAGGACAGGGGGCTCTGGGAGACCCAGTACTTC

d_gene: NA
v_gene: TRBV7-8
abundance: NA
j_gene: TRBJ2-6
CDR3aa: CATVGGRTLSGANVLTF
CDR3nt: TGTGCCACAGTGGGGGGGCGGACCCTCTCTGGGGCCAACGTCCTGACTTTC

d_gene: NA
v_gene: TRBV12-3/TRBV12-4
abundance: few
j_gene: TRBJ1-5
CDR3aa: CASSLSGKSQPQHF
CDR3nt: TGTGCCAGCAGTTTATCTGGGAAAAGTCAGCCCCAGCATTTT